This TCR beta chain comes out of a study of identical twins. Study conclusions and caveats: Insertions were fewer in abundant cord blood beta clonotypes, whereas memory repertoires showed none of this pattern. The presence of invariant MAIT and iNKT cells could partly confound analyses of zero-insertion sequences. Conclusions were based on cross-sectional statistical analysis, without following the same donors.

Germline-derived CDR1 and CDR2 are DFQATT and SNEGSKA (reference sequence). V dropped 3 bases and J dropped 1; count of bases not matched to a gene: 4. The CDR3 extends over 14 amino acids. TCRdb re-called the 5' RACE reads through MiXCR, storing one row per CDR3 protein. The sample lists some 250,000 distinct CDR3 sequences; about 13% were seen once. A word on this clonotype: Antigen unknown.

These data were likewise used in another study, on yellow fever vaccine responses in identical twins.

This clonotype was sampled from a woman aged 18-35 years in good health. V gene TRBV20-1 combines with J gene TRBJ2-3, with 7 positions matching TRBD1. The sample consisted of memory (CD45RO+) T cells sorted from blood. This CDR3 reads CSASGTDGTDTQYF. CDR3 in DNA: TGCAGTGCTAGTGGGACAGATGGCACAGATACGCAGTATTTT.